Below, 14 T cell receptor beta chains from the same sample are listed, as sequenced in a study of T cell responses to AZD1222 COVID-19 vaccine. Clones were read by immunoSEQ multiplex PCR, and TCRdb kept only the in-frame ones, dropping some. The table lists about 130,000 clones, roughly nine tenths of them singletons, with 1.5% to 2% in the top ten. The sample here was peripheral blood, taken on day 0 of AZD1222 vaccination. The source is an adult in good health.

V usage is TRBV4-1 and J usage is TRBJ2-7; 13 nucleotides line up with TRBD2. Losses at the gene ends were 2 bases for V and 2 bases for J; bases not matched to a gene: 0. Germline CDR1 MGHRA, CDR2 YSYEKL. The CDR3 loop spans 15 amino acids. In nucleotides, the CDR3 is TGCGCCAGCAGCCAAACTAGCGGGGGGGCCTACGAGCAGTACTTC. It translates to CASSQTSGGAYEQYF.

The chain employs TRBV9 and TRBJ1-1, with 7 bases aligning to TRBD1. Trimming cost V 2 bases and J 2 bases; bases outside gene matches: 9. CDR3 length equals 16 residues. Looked up from germline, CDR1 is SGDLS and CDR2 is YYNGEE. For the CDR3, the DNA is TGTGCCAGCAGCGTGGGCGAGGGGGCAAGCAACACTGAAGCTTTCTTT. Its protein is CASSVGEGASNTEAFF.

DNA for the CDR3: TGCGCCAGCAGCCACCCCGGGACGGAACACACCGGGGAGCTGTTTTTT. Its protein is CASSHPGTEHTGELFF. J is TRBJ2-2 and V is TRBV4-1; D possibly uses TRBD1 or TRBD2 (5 bases each). V was cut by 3 bases and J by 3 bases, with 14 bases left in between. The CDR3 is made up of 16 amino acids. CDR1 and CDR2 from the germline V gene are MGHRA and YSYEKL.

The genes are TRBV3-1 (or the pseudogene TRBV3-2) and TRBJ2-3; D possibly corresponds to TRBD2 (5 bases). The CDR3 totals 15 residues. Germline loops: CDR1 LGHDT, CDR2 YNNKEL (reference sequence). V was trimmed by 4 bases and J by 7 bases, leaving 18 bases between them. The CDR3 nucleotides read TGTGCCAGCAGCCCCCGGGAACACCGGAGGAATACGCAGTATTTT. As protein: CASSPREHRRNTQYF.

The chain is built from TRBV4-3 and TRBJ2-7; 8 nucleotides line up with TRBD1. Per the germline V gene, CDR1 is LGHNA and CDR2 is YSLEER. V was pared by 1 base and J by 3 bases, with 8 bases of the junction left unmatched. The length of the CDR3 is 16 residues. The CDR3 bases are TGCGCCAGCAGCCAAGGGTGGGGACAGGTTCGCTACGAGCAGTACTTC. Amino acid sequence: CASSQGWGQVRYEQYF.

V and J are TRBV4-3 and TRBJ1-5; possible D gene TRBD1, 5 bases. The germline CDR1 and CDR2 sequences are LGHNA and YSLEER. The CDR3 is 16 amino acids. The V end lost 2 bases, the J end lost 4 bases, and 15 bases lay between the germline ends. The DNA of the CDR3 is TGCGCCAGCAGCCAACGGGCCCGGGGACCAAATCAGCCCCAGCATTTT. Translated, it gives CASSQRARGPNQPQHF.

This clone has a handful of counts. The genes are TRBV6-4 and TRBJ2-4; 12 bases fit TRBD1. Unmatched junction bases numbered 11, after V lost 2 bases and J lost 9 bases. CDR3 length equals 17 residues. Per germline, CDR1 MRHNA and CDR2 SNTAGT. CDR3 residues: CASSDHLPGQGASIQYF. The CDR3 DNA follows: TGTGCCAGCAGTGACCACTTACCGGGACAGGGGGCGAGCATTCAGTACTTC.

The rearrangement uses TRBV4-3 and TRBJ1-5; D gene unclear. Trimming cost V 0 bases and J 4 bases, with 13 bases left between them. The CDR3 totals 16 residues. In germline, CDR1 is LGHNA, CDR2 YSLEER. The CDR3 sequence: CASSQDLGKRNQPQHF. CDR3 in DNA: TGCGCCAGCAGCCAAGATCTAGGCAAAAGAAATCAGCCCCAGCATTTT.

J is TRBJ1-1 and V is TRBV10-1; the D gene is possibly TRBD1 (5 bases). The CDR3 extends over 19 amino acids. Trimming left V 2 bases short and J 2 bases short, with 24 bases between. The germline V gene has CDR1 WNHNN and CDR2 SYGVQD (reference sequence). The CDR3 nucleotides read TGCGCCAGCAGTGAGCCACCGGGGGTCTGCCATGAGAGAAACACTGAAGCTTTCTTT. Translation gives CASSEPPGVCHERNTEAFF.

The rearrangement joins TRBV7-2 to TRBJ1-5; tentative D call: TRBD1 (5 bases). V shed 1 base and J shed 6 bases, with 7 bases lying between them. The CDR3 totals 13 residues. Germline V gene sequence: CDR1 SGHTA, CDR2 FQGNSA. CDR3 sequence: CASSLDGGQPQHF. As DNA, the CDR3 is TGTGCCAGCAGCTTAGATGGGGGTCAGCCCCAGCATTTT. Using reference TRBV7-2 and TRBJ1-5 for the parts outside the CDR3, the full variable domain is GAGVSQSPSNKVTEKGKDVELRCDPISGHTALYWYRQSLGQGLEFLIYFQGNSAPDKSGLPSDRFSAERTGGSVSTLTIQRTQQEDSAVYLCASSLDGGQPQHFGDGTRLSIL.

This chain links TRBV7-2 with TRBJ1-3; perhaps TRBD1 as D (5 bases). The CDR3 sequence is 15 residues long. Germline V CDR1 and CDR2: SGHTA, FQGNSA. The ends were cut back, 8 bases at V and 0 bases at J, with 14 bases in the middle. This chain's CDR3 is CASGWQGSSGNTIYF. DNA for the CDR3: TGTGCCAGCGGCTGGCAGGGTAGCTCTGGAAACACCATATATTTT.

V usage is TRBV2 and J usage is TRBJ1-1; D is unresolved. Germline assignment: CDR1 SNHLY and CDR2 FYNNEI. CDR3 size: 12 residues. V lost 4 bases and J 8 bases, leaving 11 bases between the germline ends. The CDR3 sequence is CASSASAAEAFF. CDR3 in DNA: TGTGCCAGCAGTGCATCGGCAGCCGAAGCTTTCTTT.

The chain combines TRBV10-3 with TRBJ1-3; D is unclear. Trimming shortened V by 4 bases and J by 0 bases, and 10 bases separated the two germline ends. This CDR3 is 15 amino acids long. The germline gives CDR1 ENHRY, CDR2 SYGVKD. The CDR3 loop is CAISASAGSGNTIYF. Written as DNA, the CDR3 is TGTGCCATCAGTGCATCGGCAGGCTCTGGAAACACCATATATTTT.

This chain uses TRBV28 with TRBJ2-7, with D possibly being TRBD2 (5 bases). V was cut by 6 bases and J by 3 bases, with 15 bases left in between. The V gene's germline CDR1 is MDHEN and CDR2 SYDVKM. The CDR3 runs 14 residues. DNA of the CDR3: TGTGCCAGCAGCCTCCCGGGGAGCTTCTACGAGCAGTACTTC. This translates into CASSLPGSFYEQYF.